Listed below are T cell receptor beta chains from one sample, sequenced in a study of blood T cell repertoires in COVID-19. The protocol was immunoSEQ multiplex PCR, while the TCRdb copy is restricted to in-frame clones and leaves out a portion. This sample carries about 210,000 clones, roughly 80% of them seen once, and the ten largest clones take around 6.9%. The sequenced sample was peripheral blood. These receptors were taken from a man aged 55 to 69 with acute or convalescent COVID-19. The CDR3 runs from the conserved cysteine through the conserved F or W. A D gene is named only where the DNA matches it firmly.

j_call	v_call	d_call	cdr3_aa
TRBJ2-1	TRBV25-1	TRBD2	CASSDGTSGSISYNEQFF
TRBJ2-2	TRBV7-6	NA	CASSLASQGITGELFF
TRBJ2-3	TRBV6-2/TRBV6-3	NA	CASSLLSGVGDTQYF
TRBJ2-5	TRBV4-2	TRBD2	CASSRERGAGETQYF
TRBJ2-4	TRBV6-1	NA	CASSDRGGGLAKNIQYF
TRBJ2-5	TRBV30	TRBD2	CAWSPLAVEETQYF
TRBJ2-1	TRBV23-1	TRBD2	CASSQESGDSASGGAPLNEQFF
TRBJ2-7	TRBV7-3	TRBD2	CASSFSGGSSYEQYF
TRBJ2-1	TRBV28	TRBD2	CASSLSIAGGGEQFF
TRBJ1-6	TRBV10-3	NA	CAISEYTATNSPLHF
TRBJ1-6	TRBV7-8	NA	CASSLGSTGNSPLHF
TRBJ2-5	TRBV12-3/TRBV12-4	NA	CASTQGGPTQYF
TRBJ1-1	TRBV7-9	NA	CASSLGLATEAFF
TRBJ2-1	TRBV3-1/TRBV3-2	TRBD2	CASSRRAGGVYNEQFF
TRBJ2-1	TRBV3-1/TRBV3-2	TRBD1	CASSFRDRGGNEQFF
TRBJ1-3	TRBV6-5	NA	CASSYGSSGNTIYF
TRBJ1-5	TRBV7-3	NA	CASSLTEGQPQHF